The 11 T cell receptor beta chains presented below share a single source sample, sequenced in a study of blood T cell repertoires in COVID-19. Clones were read by immunoSEQ multiplex PCR, and TCRdb kept only the in-frame ones, dropping some. The profile shows around 250,000 clones, roughly four fifths of them singletons. Sequenced material: PBMCs or T cells enriched from blood (not recorded which). These receptors all come from a man aged 50 to 60 who had recovered from COVID-19.

The V gene is TRBV11-3, the J gene TRBJ2-3; 9 bases are shared with TRBD2. With V trimmed by 5 bases and J by 1 base, 13 bases remained unmatched. In germline, CDR1 is SGHNT, CDR2 YENEEA. The CDR3 consists of 18 residues. CDR3 nucleotide sequence: TGTGCCAGCAGCCGACTAGCGGAACGTCCTACTGGCACAGATACGCAGTATTTT. Translating gives CASSRLAERPTGTDTQYF.

V usage is TRBV18 and J usage is TRBJ1-1; D is possibly TRBD1 (5 bases). The CDR3 has 15 amino acids. V lost 3 bases and J lost 1, with 12 bases in between. Germline CDR1 reads KGHSH; CDR2 reads LQKENI. The CDR3 coding sequence is TGTGCCAGCTCACCTCGGGGGGGTCAGAACACTGAAGCTTTCTTT. Its protein is CASSPRGGQNTEAFF.

J is TRBJ2-1 and V is TRBV2, with TRBD1 matching over 9 bases. The CDR3 loop spans 13 amino acids. Unmatched junction bases numbered 11, after V lost 11 bases and J lost 9 bases. Germline V gene data show CDR1 as SNHLY and CDR2 as FYNNEI. The CDR3 bases are TGTGCCTTTCCGGGACAGGGTCAGGTTGAGCAGTTCTTC. It encodes CAFPGQGQVEQFF.

The chain is built from TRBV5-6 and TRBJ2-3; no firm D call. Trimming cost V 4 bases and J 6 bases, with 6 bases left between them. CDR1 SGHDT and CDR2 YYEEEE come from the germline V gene. The CDR3 is 11 residues long. CDR3 sequence (DNA): TGTGCCAGCAGCGCCCAGGATACGCAGTATTTT. Translating it yields CASSAQDTQYF. The complete variable domain, with remaining parts taken from reference TRBV5-6 and TRBJ2-3, reads DAGVTQSPTHLIKTRGQQVTLRCSPKSGHDTVSWYQQALGQGPQFIFQYYEEEERQRGNFPDRFSGHQFPNYSSELNVNALLLGDSALYLCASSAQDTQYFGPGTRLTVL.

V usage is TRBV9 and J usage is TRBJ2-2; D is uncertain. Trimming took off 0 bases at V and 4 bases at J, with 7 bases between the two ends. The CDR3 contains 14 residues. From germline, CDR1 is SGDLS and CDR2 YYNGEE. The CDR3 DNA reads TGTGCCAGCAGCGTAGTCGTTTTCACCGGGGAGCTGTTTTTT. Translated: CASSVVVFTGELFF. Together with reference TRBV9 and TRBJ2-2, the CDR3 gives the full variable domain: DSGVTQTPKHLITATGQRVTLRCSPRSGDLSVYWYQQSLDQGLQFLIQYYNGEERAKGNILERFSAQQFPDLHSELNLSSLELGDSALYFCASSVVVFTGELFFGEGSRLTVL.

J is TRBJ1-1 and V is TRBV3-1 (or the pseudogene TRBV3-2); unclear D gene. V shed 0 bases and J shed 1 base, with 12 bases lying between them. Per the germline V gene, CDR1 is LGHDT and CDR2 is YNNKEL (reference sequence). This CDR3 is 16 amino acids long. The chain's CDR3 is CASSQDEDYSNTEAFF. The CDR3 region has the DNA TGTGCCAGCAGCCAAGATGAGGATTACTCGAACACTGAAGCTTTCTTT.

This clone was counted once. The chain couples TRBV28 to TRBJ2-7; 9 nucleotides match TRBD2. Germline V gene lookup returns CDR1 MDHEN and CDR2 SYDVKM. The V and J ends lost 11 bases and 4 bases, in that order; junction bases with no gene match: 12. This CDR3 has 14 residues. As DNA, the CDR3 is TGTGCCGTCGACGGGACTAGCAGTCGTTACGAGCAGTACTTC. It specifies CAVDGTSSRYEQYF.

The V and J genes are TRBV7-9 and TRBJ2-5, with D possibly matching TRBD1 (5 bases). The CDR3 sequence is 15 residues long. With 4 bases removed from V and 1 base from J, the gap between germline ends came to 13 bases. Germline assignment: CDR1 SEHNR and CDR2 FQNEAQ (reference sequence). The CDR3 loop reads CASSSGQSFQETQYF. The CDR3 DNA reads as TGTGCCAGCAGCTCCGGACAATCATTCCAAGAGACCCAGTACTTC. Full variable domain (missing parts from reference TRBV7-9 and TRBJ2-5): DTGVSQNPRHKITKRGQNVTFRCDPISEHNRLYWYRQTLGQGPEFLTYFQNEAQLEKSRLLSDRFSAERPKGSFSTLEIQRTEQGDSAMYLCASSSGQSFQETQYFGPGTRLLVL.

The chain links TRBV10-2 to TRBJ2-4; 7 nucleotides agree with TRBD1. The CDR3 runs to 14 residues. After removal of 0 bases from V and 5 bases from J, the junction contained 1 base not matched to a gene. Germline CDR1 reads WSHSY; CDR2 reads SAAADI. CDR3 amino acids: CASSESRGQNIQYF. The DNA of the CDR3 is TGCGCCAGCAGTGAGTCGAGGGGGCAAAACATTCAGTACTTC.

The chain is built from TRBV6-5 and TRBJ2-7; 11 positions match TRBD2. V dropped 5 bases and J dropped 0; count of bases not matched to a gene: 3. Per the germline V gene, CDR1 is MNHEY and CDR2 is SVGAGI. CDR3 size: 15 residues. This CDR3 reads CASSPLAGDSYEQYF. In DNA, the CDR3 is TGTGCCAGCAGTCCACTAGCGGGGGACTCCTACGAGCAGTACTTC.

This clone has more than one count but fewer than ten. Other DNA sequences in the same sample also yield this CDR3. V is TRBV28 and J is TRBJ1-2, with D tentatively TRBD1 (5 bases). This CDR3 has 14 residues. V was pared by 2 bases and J by 5 bases, with 12 bases between. Germline values: CDR1 MDHEN, CDR2 SYDVKM. In DNA form, the CDR3 reads TGTGCCAGCAGTTTAACGGGGGGTCGGTATGGCTACACCTTC. Amino acid sequence: CASSLTGGRYGYTF.